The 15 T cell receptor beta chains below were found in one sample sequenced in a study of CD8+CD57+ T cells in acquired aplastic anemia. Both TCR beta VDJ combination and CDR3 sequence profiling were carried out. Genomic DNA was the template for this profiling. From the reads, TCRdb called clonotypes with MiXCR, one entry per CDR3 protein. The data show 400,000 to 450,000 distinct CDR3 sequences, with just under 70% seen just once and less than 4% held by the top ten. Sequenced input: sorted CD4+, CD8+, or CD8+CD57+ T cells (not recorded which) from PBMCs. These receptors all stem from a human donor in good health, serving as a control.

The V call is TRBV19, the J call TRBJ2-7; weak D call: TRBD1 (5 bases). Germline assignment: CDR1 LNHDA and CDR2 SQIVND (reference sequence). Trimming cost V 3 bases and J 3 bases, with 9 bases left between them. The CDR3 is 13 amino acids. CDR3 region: CASSIGANYEQYV. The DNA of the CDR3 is TGTGCCAGTAGTATTGGGGCCAACTACGAGCAGTACGTC.

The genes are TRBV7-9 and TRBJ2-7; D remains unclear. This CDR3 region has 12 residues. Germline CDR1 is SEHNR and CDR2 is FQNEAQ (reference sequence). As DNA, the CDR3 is TGTGCCAGCAGCCCGTCCCCGGGCGAGCAGTATGTC. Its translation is CASSPSPGEQYV.

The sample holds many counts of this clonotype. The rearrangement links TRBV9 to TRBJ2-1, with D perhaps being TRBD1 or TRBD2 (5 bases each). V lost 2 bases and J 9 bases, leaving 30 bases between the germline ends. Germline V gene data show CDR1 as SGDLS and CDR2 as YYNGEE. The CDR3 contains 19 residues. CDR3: CASSVQWVSVGTRQGEQFF. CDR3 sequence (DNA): TGTGCCAGCAGCGTCCAATGGGTTTCGGTCGGGACGCGCCAGGGTGAGCAGTTCTTC.

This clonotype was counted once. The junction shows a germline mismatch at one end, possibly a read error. The CDR3 coding sequence is TGTGCCAGCAGCAGAGGCAGGGTGGGCGCCGGGGAGCTGTTTTTT. This sequence encodes CASSRGRVGAGELFF. The V call is TRBV15, the J call TRBJ2-2; possibly TRBD1 for D (5 bases). Germline V gives CDR1 LNHNV, CDR2 YYDKDF (reference sequence). This CDR3 spans 15 amino acids.

CDR3 DNA sequence: TGTGCCAGCAACCAGCTCGCGGGGGCCGGGGAGCTGTTTTTT. Its protein product is CASNQLAGAGELFF. The chain has TRBV7-8 and TRBJ2-2; TRBD2 matches 7 bases. The CDR3 length is 14 residues. Trimming removed 7 bases from V and 6 bases from J; junction bases left unmatched: 8. In germline, CDR1 is SGHVS, CDR2 FQNEAQ.

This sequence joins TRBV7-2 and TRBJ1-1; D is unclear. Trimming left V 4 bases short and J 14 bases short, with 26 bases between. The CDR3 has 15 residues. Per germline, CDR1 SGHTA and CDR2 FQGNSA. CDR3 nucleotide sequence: TGTGCCAGCAGCTCCCAGAGTCCCCGTGCGCAGTACTTCTTCTTT. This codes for CASSSQSPRAQYFFF.

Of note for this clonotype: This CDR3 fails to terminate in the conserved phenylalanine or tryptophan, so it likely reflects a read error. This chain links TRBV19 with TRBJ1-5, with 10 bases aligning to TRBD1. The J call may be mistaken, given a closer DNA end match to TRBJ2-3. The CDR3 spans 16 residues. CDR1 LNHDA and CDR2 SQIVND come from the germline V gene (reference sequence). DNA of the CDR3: TGTGCCAGTAGTTTCCCGACAGGGGGCAATCATCCCCAGCAGTATGTT. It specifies CASSFPTGGNHPQQYV.

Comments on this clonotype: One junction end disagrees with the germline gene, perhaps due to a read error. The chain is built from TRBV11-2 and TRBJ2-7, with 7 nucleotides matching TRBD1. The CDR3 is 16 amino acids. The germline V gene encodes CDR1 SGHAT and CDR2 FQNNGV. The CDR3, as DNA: TGCGCCAGTAGTATGGGGAGCTACAGGGGCCCCTACGAGCAGTACTTC. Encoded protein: CASSMGSYRGPYEQYF.

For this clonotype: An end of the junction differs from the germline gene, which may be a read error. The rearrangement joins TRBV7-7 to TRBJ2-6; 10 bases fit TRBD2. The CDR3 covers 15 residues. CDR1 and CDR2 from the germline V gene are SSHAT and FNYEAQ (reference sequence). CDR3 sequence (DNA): TGTGCCAGCAGTTCGGGGCTAGCGGGGGAAGAGACCCAGCACTTC. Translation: CASSSGLAGEETQHF.

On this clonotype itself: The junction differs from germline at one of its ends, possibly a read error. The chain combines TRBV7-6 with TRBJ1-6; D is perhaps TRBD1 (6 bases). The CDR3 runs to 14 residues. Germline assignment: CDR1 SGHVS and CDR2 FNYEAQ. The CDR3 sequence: CASSLSGAQAPLLF. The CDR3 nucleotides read TGTGCCAGCAGCTTATCGGGGGCCCAAGCACCCCTCCTCTTC.

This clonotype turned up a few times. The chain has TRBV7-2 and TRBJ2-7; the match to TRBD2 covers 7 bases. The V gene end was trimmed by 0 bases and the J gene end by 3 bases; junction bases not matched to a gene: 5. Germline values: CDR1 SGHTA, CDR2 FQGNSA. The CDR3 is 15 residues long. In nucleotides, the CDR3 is TGTGCCAGCAGCTTAGCGGGTCTAGCGGACTACGAGCAGTACTTC. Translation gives CASSLAGLADYEQYF. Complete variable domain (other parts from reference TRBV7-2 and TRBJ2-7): GAGVSQSPSNKVTEKGKDVELRCDPISGHTALYWYRQSLGQGLEFLIYFQGNSAPDKSGLPSDRFSAERTGGSVSTLTIQRTQQEDSAVYLCASSLAGLADYEQYFGPGTRLTVT.

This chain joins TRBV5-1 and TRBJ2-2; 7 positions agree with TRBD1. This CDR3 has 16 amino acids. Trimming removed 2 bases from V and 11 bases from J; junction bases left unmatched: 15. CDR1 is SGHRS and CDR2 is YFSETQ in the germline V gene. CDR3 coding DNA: TGCGCCAGCAGCTTTGATGGTTTGGGGACAGCGGTCGAGCTGTTTTTT. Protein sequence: CASSFDGLGTAVELFF.

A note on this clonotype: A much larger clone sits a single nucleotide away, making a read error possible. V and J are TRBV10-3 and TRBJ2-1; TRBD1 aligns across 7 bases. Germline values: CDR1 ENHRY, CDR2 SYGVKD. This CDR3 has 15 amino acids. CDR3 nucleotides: TGTGCCAGCAGTGATACCCGGGACAGCCCCTACGAGCAGTTCTTC. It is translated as CASSDTRDSPYEQFF.

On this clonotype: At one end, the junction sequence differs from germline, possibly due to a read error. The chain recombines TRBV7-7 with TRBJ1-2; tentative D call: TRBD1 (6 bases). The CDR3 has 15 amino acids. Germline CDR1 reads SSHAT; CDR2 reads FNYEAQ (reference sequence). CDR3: CASSRGAYNEHGFTF. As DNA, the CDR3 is TGTGCTAGCAGCCGGGGGGCGTACAATGAGCATGGCTTCACCTTC.

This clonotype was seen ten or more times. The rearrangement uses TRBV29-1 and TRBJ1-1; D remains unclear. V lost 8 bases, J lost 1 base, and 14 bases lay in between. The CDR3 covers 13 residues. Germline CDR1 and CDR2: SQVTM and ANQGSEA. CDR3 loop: CSFSTWGNTEAFF. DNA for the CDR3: TGCAGCTTTTCGACGTGGGGGAACACTGAAGCTTTCTTT.